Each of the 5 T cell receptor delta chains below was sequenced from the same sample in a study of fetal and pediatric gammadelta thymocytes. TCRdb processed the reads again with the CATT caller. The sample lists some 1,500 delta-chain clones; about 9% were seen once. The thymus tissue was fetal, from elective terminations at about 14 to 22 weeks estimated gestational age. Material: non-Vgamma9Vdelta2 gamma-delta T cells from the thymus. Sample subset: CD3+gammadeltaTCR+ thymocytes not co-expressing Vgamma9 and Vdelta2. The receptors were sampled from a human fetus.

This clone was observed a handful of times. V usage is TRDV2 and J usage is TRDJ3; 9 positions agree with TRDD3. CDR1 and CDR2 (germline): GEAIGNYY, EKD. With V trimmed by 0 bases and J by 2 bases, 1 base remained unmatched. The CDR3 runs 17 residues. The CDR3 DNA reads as TGTGCCTGTGACACCGTGGGGGATACCTGGGACACCCGACAGATGTTTTTC. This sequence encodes CACDTVGDTWDTRQMFF.

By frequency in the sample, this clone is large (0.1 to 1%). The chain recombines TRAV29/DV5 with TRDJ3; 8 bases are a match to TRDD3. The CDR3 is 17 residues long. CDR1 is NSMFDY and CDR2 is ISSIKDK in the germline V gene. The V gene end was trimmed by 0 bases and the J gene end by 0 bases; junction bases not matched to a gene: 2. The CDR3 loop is CAASAGDSSWDTRQMFF. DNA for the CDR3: TGTGCAGCAAGCGCGGGGGATAGCTCCTGGGACACCCGACAGATGTTTTTC.

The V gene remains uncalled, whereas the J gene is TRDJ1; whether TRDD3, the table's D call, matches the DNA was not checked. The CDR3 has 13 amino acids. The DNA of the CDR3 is TGTGCTGTGGAGCTGGGGGACACCGATAAACTCATCTTT. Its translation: CAVELGDTDKLIF.

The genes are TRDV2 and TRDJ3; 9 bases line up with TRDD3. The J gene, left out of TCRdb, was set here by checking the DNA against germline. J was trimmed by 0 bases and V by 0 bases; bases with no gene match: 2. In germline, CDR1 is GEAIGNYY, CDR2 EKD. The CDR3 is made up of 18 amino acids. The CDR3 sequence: CACDTGGYSSWDTRQMFF. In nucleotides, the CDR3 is TGTGCCTGTGACACCGGGGGATACAGCTCCTGGGACACCCGACAGATGTTTTTC.

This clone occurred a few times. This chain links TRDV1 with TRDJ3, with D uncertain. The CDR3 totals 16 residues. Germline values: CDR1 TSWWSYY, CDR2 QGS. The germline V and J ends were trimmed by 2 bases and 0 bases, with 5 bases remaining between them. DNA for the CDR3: TGTGCTCTTGGGGAAATACTCTCCTGGGACACCCGACAGATGTTTTTC. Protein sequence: CALGEILSWDTRQMFF.